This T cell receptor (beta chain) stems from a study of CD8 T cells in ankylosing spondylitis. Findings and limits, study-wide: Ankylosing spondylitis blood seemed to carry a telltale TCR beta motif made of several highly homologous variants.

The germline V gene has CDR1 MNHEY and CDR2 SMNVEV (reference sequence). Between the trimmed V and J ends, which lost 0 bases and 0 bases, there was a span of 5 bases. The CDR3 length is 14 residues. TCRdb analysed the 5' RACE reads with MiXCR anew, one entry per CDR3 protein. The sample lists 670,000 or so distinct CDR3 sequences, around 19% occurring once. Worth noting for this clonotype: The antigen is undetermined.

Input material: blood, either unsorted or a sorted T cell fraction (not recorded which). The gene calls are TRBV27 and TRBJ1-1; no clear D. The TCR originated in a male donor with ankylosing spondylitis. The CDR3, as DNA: TGTGCCAGCAGTTTATCGATTATGAACACTGAAGCTTTCTTT. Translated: CASSLSIMNTEAFF.